The following is a T cell receptor (beta chain) sequence with its context. Its antigen is unknown. The PCR employed 60 Vbeta primers together with 13 Jbeta primers. Profiling relied on immunoSEQ multiplex PCR, and the TCRdb table lists in-frame clones only, not all of them. The repertoire holds some 150,000 clones, 65% to 80% seen once, with about 2.2% in the top ten. Whereas donors were nominally healthy upon sampling, unrecorded immune exposures were probable. The CDR3 extends over 14 amino acids. V was pared by 4 bases and J by 4 bases, with 13 bases between. Germline V CDR1 and CDR2: MGHRA, YSYEKL. This entry comes from a study of cytomegalovirus exposure and HLA in healthy donors. About the research overall: As an earlier analysis found, about 179 million T cells yielded 90 million to 140 million unique TCR beta sequences.

General study results and limits: Several of the most significant clusters appeared linked to common viral pathogens, based on a later analysis.

The specimen sequenced was PBMCs. The chain links TRBV4-1 to TRBJ1-2; D unresolved. The receptor was derived from a man between 40 and 49 years old in good health and CMV-seronegative. The CDR3 DNA is TGCGCCAGCAGCCGGATCGCCGACATCTATGGCTACACCTTC. It encodes CASSRIADIYGYTF.